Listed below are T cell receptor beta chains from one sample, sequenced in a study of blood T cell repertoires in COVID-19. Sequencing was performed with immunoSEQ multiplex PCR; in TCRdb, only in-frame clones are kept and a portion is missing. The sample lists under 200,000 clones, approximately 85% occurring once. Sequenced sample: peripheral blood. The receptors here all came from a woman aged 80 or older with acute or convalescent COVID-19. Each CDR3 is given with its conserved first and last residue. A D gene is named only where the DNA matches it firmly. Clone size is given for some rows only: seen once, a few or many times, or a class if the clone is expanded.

CDR3 DNA: TGTGCCTGGAGGTCGGAGACTGAAGCTTTCTTT
CDR3 protein: CAWRSETEAFF
V gene: TRBV30
J gene: TRBJ1-1
CDR3 length: 11
D gene: -
clone size: -

CDR3 DNA: TGTGCCAGCAGCTTAGTAGTCCTAGCGGGAGACTTCTCCTACAATGAGCAGTTCTTC
CDR3 protein: CASSLVVLAGDFSYNEQFF
V gene: TRBV7-9
J gene: TRBJ2-1
CDR3 length: 19
D gene: TRBD2
clone size: -

CDR3 DNA: TGTGCCAGCAGCTTGGATAGTAGCGGGGCCCAAGAGACCCAGTACTTC
CDR3 protein: CASSLDSSGAQETQYF
V gene: TRBV7-2
J gene: TRBJ2-5
CDR3 length: 16
D gene: TRBD2
clone size: once

CDR3 DNA: TGCGCCAGCAGCACCCTGGGGGAGGCCACAGATACGCAGTATTTT
CDR3 protein: CASSTLGEATDTQYF
V gene: TRBV5-1
J gene: TRBJ2-3
CDR3 length: 15
D gene: -
clone size: -

CDR3 DNA: TGTGCCAGCAGCTTCGGGACATCGATCTCCTACGAGCAGTACTTC
CDR3 protein: CASSFGTSISYEQYF
V gene: TRBV7-9
J gene: TRBJ2-7
CDR3 length: 15
D gene: -
clone size: once

CDR3 DNA: TGTGCCAGCAGCGAGGTCCTCTTAGGGGGCCTTGAAGCTTTCTTT
CDR3 protein: CASSEVLLGGLEAFF
V gene: TRBV5-4
J gene: TRBJ1-1
CDR3 length: 15
D gene: TRBD1
clone size: -

CDR3 DNA: TGTGCCAGCAGTTTGGGAGGGCAGGGAGAAGCTTTCTTT
CDR3 protein: CASSLGGQGEAFF
V gene: TRBV28
J gene: TRBJ1-1
CDR3 length: 13
D gene: -
clone size: once

CDR3 DNA: TGTGCCAGCAGCCGGGACTCAGCAGATACGCAGTATTTT
CDR3 protein: CASSRDSADTQYF
V gene: TRBV6-5
J gene: TRBJ2-3
CDR3 length: 13
D gene: -
clone size: -

CDR3 DNA: TGTGCCAGCAGCTTAGTGTGGGGAGGCGGGAGGGCCCGCGTCACCGGGGAGCTGTTTTTT
CDR3 protein: CASSLVWGGGRARVTGELFF
V gene: TRBV7-8
J gene: TRBJ2-2
CDR3 length: 20
D gene: TRBD2
clone size: -

CDR3 DNA: TGTGCCAGCTCCATACTCCGGGACAGGGGGGCCAACGTCCTGACTTTC
CDR3 protein: CASSILRDRGANVLTF
V gene: TRBV18
J gene: TRBJ2-6
CDR3 length: 16
D gene: TRBD1
clone size: -

CDR3 DNA: TGTGCCAGCAGCTTTCTGGCCTCTGGAAACACCATATATTTT
CDR3 protein: CASSFLASGNTIYF
V gene: TRBV7-9
J gene: TRBJ1-3
CDR3 length: 14
D gene: -
clone size: -

CDR3 DNA: TGTGCCAGCTCGAGCGGGGGAGAGCAGTACTTC
CDR3 protein: CASSSGGEQYF
V gene: TRBV3-1/TRBV3-2
J gene: TRBJ2-7
CDR3 length: 11
D gene: TRBD2
clone size: -

CDR3 DNA: TGTGCCAGCAGCTTGGGACAGACCTACGCTCAGCCCCAGCATTTT
CDR3 protein: CASSLGQTYAQPQHF
V gene: TRBV5-6
J gene: TRBJ1-5
CDR3 length: 15
D gene: -
clone size: -

CDR3 DNA: TGTGCCAGCAGTGTGCAACTCATGCGGGAGACCCAGTACTTC
CDR3 protein: CASSVQLMRETQYF
V gene: TRBV2
J gene: TRBJ2-5
CDR3 length: 14
D gene: -
clone size: -

CDR3 DNA: TGCGCCAGCAGCCCCAGGGAGGTGGCTGAAGCTTTCTTT
CDR3 protein: CASSPREVAEAFF
V gene: TRBV4-1
J gene: TRBJ1-1
CDR3 length: 13
D gene: -
clone size: many

CDR3 DNA: TGCGCCAGCAGCCGTAAGATAATGACAGGGCCTGGCACAGATACGCAGTATTTT
CDR3 protein: CASSRKIMTGPGTDTQYF
V gene: TRBV5-1
J gene: TRBJ2-3
CDR3 length: 18
D gene: TRBD1
clone size: few

CDR3 DNA: TGTGCCAGCAGTGGGGACAGGGGGAGCACTGAAGCTTTCTTT
CDR3 protein: CASSGDRGSTEAFF
V gene: TRBV2
J gene: TRBJ1-1
CDR3 length: 14
D gene: TRBD1
clone size: few

CDR3 DNA: TGTGCCAGCTCCCCTCTAGCGGCCGATAACTACGAGCAGTACTTC
CDR3 protein: CASSPLAADNYEQYF
V gene: TRBV18
J gene: TRBJ2-7
CDR3 length: 15
D gene: TRBD2
clone size: -

CDR3 DNA: TGTGCCAGCAGTTTATCAGGGGGCCTTAATGAAAAACTGTTTTTT
CDR3 protein: CASSLSGGLNEKLFF
V gene: TRBV28
J gene: TRBJ1-4
CDR3 length: 15
D gene: TRBD1
clone size: -

CDR3 DNA: TGTGCCAGCAGCTTATGGCCTCCCGGGGCCAACGTCCTGACTTTC
CDR3 protein: CASSLWPPGANVLTF
V gene: TRBV7-3
J gene: TRBJ2-6
CDR3 length: 15
D gene: -
clone size: -

CDR3 DNA: TGTGCCAGCAGCTTGGGACTAGCGGGAGTAGCTGAGCAGTTCTTC
CDR3 protein: CASSLGLAGVAEQFF
V gene: TRBV7-3
J gene: TRBJ2-1
CDR3 length: 15
D gene: TRBD2
clone size: -

CDR3 DNA: TGTGCCAGCAGTGTAAGCTGGGAAAAACTGTTTTTT
CDR3 protein: CASSVSWEKLFF
V gene: TRBV2
J gene: TRBJ1-4
CDR3 length: 12
D gene: -
clone size: -

CDR3 DNA: TGTGCCAGTAGTATTACCTATCGCAATCAGCCCCAGCATTTT
CDR3 protein: CASSITYRNQPQHF
V gene: TRBV19
J gene: TRBJ1-5
CDR3 length: 14
D gene: -
clone size: -

CDR3 DNA: TGTGCCAGCGGTCGACTAGCGGGAGGGCCCGATGAGCAGTTCTTC
CDR3 protein: CASGRLAGGPDEQFF
V gene: TRBV6-4
J gene: TRBJ2-1
CDR3 length: 15
D gene: TRBD2
clone size: -

CDR3 DNA: TGTGCCAGCAGTAGAGAGCACGGCTACACCTTC
CDR3 protein: CASSREHGYTF
V gene: TRBV6-5
J gene: TRBJ1-2
CDR3 length: 11
D gene: -
clone size: -

CDR3 DNA: TGCGCCAGCAGCTTAACTTACGACAGGGAGAACACTGAAGCTTTCTTT
CDR3 protein: CASSLTYDRENTEAFF
V gene: TRBV5-1
J gene: TRBJ1-1
CDR3 length: 16
D gene: TRBD1
clone size: few

CDR3 DNA: TGTGCCAGCAGCGTAGCGTACGGGAGATTTGGAGAGACCCAGTACTTC
CDR3 protein: CASSVAYGRFGETQYF
V gene: TRBV9
J gene: TRBJ2-5
CDR3 length: 16
D gene: -
clone size: -

CDR3 DNA: TGTGCCAGCAGCGTAGAAACTAGCGGGAGTGCAGATACGCAGTATTTT
CDR3 protein: CASSVETSGSADTQYF
V gene: TRBV9
J gene: TRBJ2-3
CDR3 length: 16
D gene: TRBD2
clone size: -

CDR3 DNA: TGTGCCAGCTCACGGGCGACAGGAAACACCTACGAGCAGTACTTC
CDR3 protein: CASSRATGNTYEQYF
V gene: TRBV18
J gene: TRBJ2-7
CDR3 length: 15
D gene: -
clone size: -

CDR3 DNA: TGTGCCAGCAGTTACTCGGGGACTGGAGGCCAAGAGACCCAGTACTTC
CDR3 protein: CASSYSGTGGQETQYF
V gene: TRBV6-2/TRBV6-3
J gene: TRBJ2-5
CDR3 length: 16
D gene: -
clone size: once

CDR3 DNA: TGTGCCAGCAGTGACGGGGCGGGAGCACCCTACGAGCAGTACTTC
CDR3 protein: CASSDGAGAPYEQYF
V gene: TRBV25-1
J gene: TRBJ2-7
CDR3 length: 15
D gene: TRBD2
clone size: -

CDR3 DNA: TGCGCCAGCCGATCGGGGGAATCAGATACGCAGTATTTT
CDR3 protein: CASRSGESDTQYF
V gene: TRBV5-1
J gene: TRBJ2-3
CDR3 length: 13
D gene: -
clone size: -

CDR3 DNA: TGCAGCGTCATAGGACTAGCGGGAAGTCTCGATGAGCAGTTCTTC
CDR3 protein: CSVIGLAGSLDEQFF
V gene: TRBV29-1
J gene: TRBJ2-1
CDR3 length: 15
D gene: TRBD2
clone size: once